Following are 27 T cell receptor beta chains from one sample sequenced in a study of blood T cells in healthy people across ages. Next came a second PCR, run for about 7 to 11 cycles, which used a sample-barcoded 5' primer along with a J-beta primer mix. TCRdb re-analysed the 5' RACE reads in MiXCR, keeping a single row per CDR3 protein. The data show some 900,000 distinct CDR3 sequences, roughly 52% seen once. Sequencing used blood. These receptors originate from a young man in good health.

This clonotype was seen a few times. This rearrangement joins TRBV12-3 or TRBV12-4 to TRBJ1-1; D is unclear. The germline V and J ends were trimmed by 3 bases and 5 bases, with 10 bases remaining between them. The CDR3 loop spans 13 amino acids. The CDR3 DNA is TGTGCCAGCAGTTTGGGGTGGGCGACTGAAGCTTTCTTT. Its translation: CASSLGWATEAFF.

Note on this clonotype: A much larger clone lies one base from this, so it may be a read error. The rearrangement links TRBV5-5 to TRBJ2-4; possibly TRBD2 for D (6 bases). V was clipped by 0 bases and J by 13 bases, with 20 bases between them. CDR1 is SGHKS, CDR2 YYEKEE, per germline (reference sequence). This CDR3 has 15 residues. CDR3 nucleotide sequence: TGTGCCAGCAGCTTGGAGGCGGGACCCGCTAGTGGGCAGTACTTC. It yields the protein CASSLEAGPASGQYF.

The chain links TRBV7-9 to TRBJ1-4; D not resolved. This CDR3 has 16 residues. The V end was cut by 5 bases, the J end by 6 bases, with 19 bases between. Germline V gives CDR1 SEHNR, CDR2 FQNEAQ (reference sequence). The CDR3 DNA reads as TGTGCCAGCAGCCCTGCCCCCTCGGGCCGTGATGAAAAACTGTTTTTT. Its protein product is CASSPAPSGRDEKLFF.

The V gene is TRBV3-1, the J gene TRBJ2-1; weak D call: TRBD1 (5 bases). The V end was cut by 7 bases, the J end by 1 base, with 11 bases between. Germline V gene lookup returns CDR1 LGHDT and CDR2 YNNKEL (reference sequence). This CDR3 is built from 14 residues. The CDR3 is CASTPDSSYNEQFF. The CDR3 coding sequence is TGTGCCAGCACCCCAGACAGTTCCTACAATGAGCAGTTCTTC.

This clonotype was observed at least ten times. The chain has TRBV24-1 and TRBJ2-3, with TRBD1 as a possible D gene (5 bases). This CDR3 is 17 amino acids long. Germline V gene sequence: CDR1 KGHDR, CDR2 SFDVKD. Trimming took off 2 bases at V and 5 bases at J, with 19 bases between the two ends. The CDR3 nucleotides read TGTGCCACCAGTGATTCCTCCTTGCAGGGCCGACAAGATACGCAGTATTTT. It encodes CATSDSSLQGRQDTQYF.

The CDR3 nucleotides read TGCAGTGCTCAAGGCAGGGAGGGCTATGGCTACACCTTC. This translates into CSAQGREGYGYTF. The rearrangement links TRBV20-1 to TRBJ1-2, with a weak D call TRBD1 (5 bases). Germline V gene lookup returns CDR1 DFQATT and CDR2 SNEGSKA (reference sequence). V lost 5 bases and J 4 bases, leaving 14 bases between the germline ends. The CDR3 spans 13 residues.

The genes are TRBV4-3 and TRBJ2-2; 8 bases agree with TRBD2. The CDR3 has 15 residues. The J segment lost 8 bases and the V segment lost 0 bases, leaving 5 bases of the junction unmatched. Germline V lookup: CDR1 LGHNA, CDR2 YSLEER. In nucleotides, the CDR3 is TGCGCCAGCAGCCAAGATCGGGGGGGTTTTGGGGAGCTGTTTTTT. This sequence encodes CASSQDRGGFGELFF.

The chain links TRBV6-5 to TRBJ2-5, with 9 bases matching TRBD1. The tail of the sequence fits TRBJ2-7 better, so the J call may be wrong. The CDR3 sequence is 16 residues long. Germline V gene lookup returns CDR1 MNHEY and CDR2 SVGAGI. This chain's CDR3 is CASSSLTRDRAHEQYF. The CDR3 bases are TGTGCCAGCAGTTCCCTAACCCGGGACAGGGCCCACGAGCAGTACTTC.

The rearrangement links TRBV7-3 to TRBJ2-7; D gene uncertain. TRBJ2-5 matches the DNA end more closely, so the J call is doubtful. Germline loops: CDR1 SGHTA, CDR2 FQGTGA. The CDR3 loop spans 13 amino acids. Written as DNA, the CDR3 is TGTGCCAGCAGTCTAGGAGAGTCGTCGACCCAGTACTTC. It is translated as CASSLGESSTQYF.

In its sample, this clonotype was seen once. V is TRBV29-1 and J is TRBJ2-1, with D possibly being TRBD2 (5 bases). V lost 4 bases to trimming and J lost 7 bases, with 11 bases between them. The CDR3 spans 12 residues. Germline-derived CDR1 and CDR2 are SQVTM and ANQGSEA. The CDR3 DNA reads as TGCAGCGTTGTGGAGGTAGGAAATGAGCAGTTCTTC. This gives the protein CSVVEVGNEQFF.

In its sample, this clonotype was seen many times. This chain connects TRBV6-2 or TRBV6-3 to TRBJ2-5; 8 bases are shared with TRBD1. CDR1 and CDR2 from the germline V gene are MNHEY and SVGEGT. J lost 3 bases, V lost 6 bases, and 9 bases had no gene match. This CDR3 is built from 15 residues. The CDR3 nucleotides read TGTGCCAGCAGCTCCCTCGGACAGGGCGAAGAGACCCAGTACTTC. Residues: CASSSLGQGEETQYF.

To note about this clonotype: Germline is not matched at one junction end, which may reflect a read error. V usage is TRBV11-3 and J usage is TRBJ2-1; the D gene is possibly TRBD1 (5 bases). Germline V gives CDR1 SGHNT, CDR2 YENEEA. The CDR3 is 13 residues long. CDR3 amino acids: CAGSLDQGNEQFF. The DNA of the CDR3 is TGTGCCGGCAGCTTAGATCAGGGTAATGAGCAGTTCTTC.

This clonotype was observed a single time. The rearrangement joins TRBV7-9 to TRBJ1-1; D unresolved. Trimming stripped 5 bases from V and 5 bases from J, with 15 bases between. CDR1 is SEHNR and CDR2 is FQNEAQ in the germline V gene (reference sequence). This CDR3 contains 14 residues. The CDR3 bases are TGTGCCAGCAGCCCTTCAGTGAAGAGGACTGAAGCTTTCTTT. Its protein product is CASSPSVKRTEAFF.

This clonotype was observed a few times. This chain joins TRBV4-1 and TRBJ2-5; D is undetermined. Germline values: CDR1 MGHRA, CDR2 YSYEKL. V was clipped by 0 bases and J by 1 base, with 9 bases between them. This CDR3 has 15 amino acids. CDR3 amino acids: CASSQDATVQETQYF. The CDR3 bases are TGCGCCAGCAGCCAAGATGCGACGGTCCAAGAGACCCAGTACTTC.

The chain links TRBV12-3 or TRBV12-4 to TRBJ2-3, with D tentatively TRBD2 (6 bases). The CDR3 length is 15 residues. Deletions cut 3 bases from V and 5 bases from J, with 15 bases between. The CDR3 DNA follows: TGTGCCAGCAGTTTCGTCGGGGGTAGGATAGATACGCAGTATTTT. It codes for CASSFVGGRIDTQYF.

The chain carries TRBV7-9 and TRBJ2-1, with D possibly being TRBD2 (5 bases). Germline-derived CDR1 and CDR2 are SEHNR and FQNEAQ (reference sequence). Between the trimmed V and J ends, which lost 5 bases and 0 bases, there was a span of 17 bases. The CDR3 has 17 amino acids. CDR3 residues: CASSPNVGESSYNEQFF. CDR3 nucleotide sequence: TGTGCCAGCAGCCCCAACGTTGGGGAGAGCTCCTACAATGAGCAGTTCTTC. The full variable domain, its missing parts supplied by reference TRBV7-9 and TRBJ2-1, is DTGVSQNPRHKITKRGQNVTFRCDPISEHNRLYWYRQTLGQGPEFLTYFQNEAQLEKSRLLSDRFSAERPKGSFSTLEIQRTEQGDSAMYLCASSPNVGESSYNEQFFGPGTRLTVL.

V and J are TRBV20-1 and TRBJ1-1; D not resolved. Germline V CDR1 and CDR2: DFQATT, SNEGSKA (reference sequence). The CDR3 is 13 residues long. The V gene lost 0 bases and the J gene lost 1 base, with 6 bases spanning the gap. CDR3 nucleotide sequence: TGCAGTGCTAGAGATTCGACGAACACTGAAGCTTTCTTT. Protein sequence: CSARDSTNTEAFF.

This clonotype was found many times. This sequence joins TRBV5-5 and TRBJ2-5; TRBD2 matches 11 bases. Germline assignment: CDR1 SGHKS and CDR2 YYEKEE (reference sequence). The CDR3 is 15 amino acids. J gave up 2 bases and V 3 bases, and 3 bases lay outside the gene matches. The CDR3 region is CASSSGLAVQETQYF. The DNA of the CDR3 is TGTGCCAGCAGCTCGGGACTAGCGGTTCAAGAGACCCAGTACTTC.

DNA for the CDR3: TGTGCCAGCAGCCGAGGAACAGGGGGTATTAACTATGGCTACACCTTC. Translated: CASSRGTGGINYGYTF. The chain has TRBV3-1 and TRBJ1-2, with 8 bases aligning to TRBD1. In germline, CDR1 is LGHDT, CDR2 YNNKEL (reference sequence). CDR3 length: 16 residues. J gave up 1 base and V 4 bases, and 8 bases lay outside the gene matches.

V and J are TRBV7-2 and TRBJ1-1; no definite D call. The germline V gene encodes CDR1 SGHTA and CDR2 FQGNSA. This CDR3 comprises 14 residues. The V end lost 2 bases, the J end lost 1 base, and 8 bases lay between the germline ends. The CDR3 DNA reads as TGTGCCAGCAGCTTAAGGGCAACGAACACTGAAGCTTTCTTT. This sequence encodes CASSLRATNTEAFF. Looking up the rest from reference TRBV7-2 and TRBJ1-1 gives the full variable domain: GAGVSQSPSNKVTEKGKDVELRCDPISGHTALYWYRQSLGQGLEFLIYFQGNSAPDKSGLPSDRFSAERTGGSVSTLTIQRTQQEDSAVYLCASSLRATNTEAFFGQGTRLTVV.

This clonotype showed up just a few times. J is TRBJ1-5 and V is TRBV4-1, with D unresolved. The CDR3 is 16 residues long. CDR1 and CDR2 from the germline V gene are MGHRA and YSYEKL. V was shortened by 0 bases and J by 1 base, with 10 bases between the two germline ends. CDR3 nucleotide sequence: TGCGCCAGCAGCCAAGATTCGGGCGGGAGCAATCAGCCCCAGCATTTT. Encoded protein: CASSQDSGGSNQPQHF.

The gene calls are TRBV12-3 or TRBV12-4 and TRBJ1-2; D is undetermined. The CDR3 runs 14 residues. Trimming shortened V by 5 bases and J by 4 bases, and 14 bases separated the two germline ends. The CDR3: CASSVTDNLYGYTF. The CDR3 bases are TGTGCCAGCAGTGTAACCGACAACCTCTATGGCTACACCTTC.

The chain employs TRBV5-1 and TRBJ2-7, with 7 bases that match TRBD1. The V and J ends lost 3 bases and 5 bases, in that order; junction bases with no gene match: 5. Germline values: CDR1 SGHRS, CDR2 YFSETQ. The CDR3 is made up of 13 amino acids. The CDR3 coding sequence is TGCGCCAGCAGCTCCGGACAGGACCACGAGCAGTACTTC. As protein: CASSSGQDHEQYF.

As for this clonotype: A read error may produce the germline difference seen at one junction end. The chain carries TRBV4-1 and TRBJ1-5; D gene uncertain. Germline V gene data show CDR1 as MGHRA and CDR2 as YSYEKL. This CDR3 is built from 18 residues. This chain's CDR3 is CAGSQTLVIDGSNQPQHF. CDR3 in DNA: TGCGCCGGCAGCCAGACCCTAGTTATCGATGGTAGCAATCAGCCCCAGCATTTT.

As for this clonotype: This may stem from a read error, because a much larger clone lies one nucleotide away. The rearrangement uses TRBV7-2 and TRBJ1-5; 10 bases match TRBD1. The CDR3 has 13 residues. The V and J ends lost 5 bases and 7 bases, in that order; junction bases with no gene match: 2. The germline gives CDR1 SGHTA, CDR2 FQGNSA. For the CDR3, the DNA is TGTGCCAGCAGCGACAGGGGGCAGCAGCCCCAGCATTTT. Its protein is CASSDRGQQPQHF.

The genes are TRBV20-1 and TRBJ1-6; D not certain. The CDR3 has 16 residues. V was cut by 0 bases and J by 7 bases, with 16 bases left in between. Germline CDR1 reads DFQATT; CDR2 reads SNEGSKA (reference sequence). The CDR3 protein is CSARDPTGGRNSPLHF. Written as DNA, the CDR3 is TGCAGTGCTAGAGATCCCACGGGAGGAAGAAATTCACCCCTCCACTTT.

The genes are TRBV12-3 or TRBV12-4 and TRBJ1-2; perhaps TRBD1 as D (6 bases). CDR3 length equals 13 residues. Trimming removed 6 bases from V and 7 bases from J, with 15 bases in between. The chain's CDR3 is CASSAGVELGYTF. CDR3 bases: TGTGCCAGCAGCGCAGGGGTAGAGCTTGGCTACACCTTC.